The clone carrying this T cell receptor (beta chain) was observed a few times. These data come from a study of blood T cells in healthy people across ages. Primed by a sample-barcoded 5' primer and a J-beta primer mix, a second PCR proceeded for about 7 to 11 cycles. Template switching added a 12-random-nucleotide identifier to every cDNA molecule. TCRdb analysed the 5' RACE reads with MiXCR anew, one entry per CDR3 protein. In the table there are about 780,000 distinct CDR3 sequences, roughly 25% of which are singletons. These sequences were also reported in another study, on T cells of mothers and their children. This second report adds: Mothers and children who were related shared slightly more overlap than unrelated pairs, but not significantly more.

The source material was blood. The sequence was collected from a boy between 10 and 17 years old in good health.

DNA of the CDR3: TGCAGTGCTCGACAGGGTTGGGGCTACACCTTC. It encodes CSARQGWGYTF. The J gene is TRBJ1-2, the V gene TRBV20-1; 7 bases are shared with TRBD1. The CDR3 consists of 11 residues. Germline-derived CDR1 and CDR2 are DFQATT and SNEGSKA (reference sequence). V lost 5 bases, J lost 8 bases, and 5 bases stayed unmatched.